Listed here are 2 T cell receptor beta chains from one sample, sequenced in a study of post-analysis software for immune sequencing data. Study-wide results and caveats: The five TRBV segments detected at higher frequency in patients than in controls included TRBV5-6, TRBV5-1 and TRBV20-1.

Sequencing libraries made from TCR beta cDNA carried unique molecular identifiers. TCRdb fed the PCR reads into MiXCR, producing one record per CDR3 protein. The sample holds some 890,000 distinct CDR3 sequences; 53% are singletons and the top ten take approximately 4.4%. No antigen has been assigned to these receptors. Sample: blood. The origin of the receptors is a girl aged 5-17 years with multiple sclerosis.

The V and J genes are TRBV6-1 and TRBJ1-1; D remains ambiguous. The germline V gene has CDR1 MNHNS and CDR2 SASEGT. Trimming pared 4 bases from V and 1 base from J, leaving 13 bases between. The CDR3 is 15 amino acids. CDR3: CASSARILSNTEAFF. CDR3 bases: TGTGCCAGCAGTGCTCGAATCCTATCGAACACTGAAGCTTTCTTT.

This chain links TRBV11-2 with TRBJ1-1, with TRBD1 as a possible D gene (6 bases). Germline V gene sequence: CDR1 SGHAT, CDR2 FQNNGV. The CDR3 extends over 15 amino acids. The V end was cut by 5 bases, the J end by 3 bases, with 16 bases between. CDR3 sequence reads: CASSPGGSPYTEAFF. CDR3 bases: TGTGCCAGCAGCCCGGGGGGCAGTCCATACACTGAAGCTTTCTTT. Filled out from reference TRBV11-2 and TRBJ1-1, the complete variable domain reads EAGVAQSPRYKIIEKRQSVAFWCNPISGHATLYWYQQILGQGPKLLIQFQNNGVVDDSQLPKDRFSAERLKGVDSTLKIQPAKLEDSAVYLCASSPGGSPYTEAFFGQGTRLTVV.